This is a list of T cell receptor beta chains from one sample in a study of blood T cell repertoires in COVID-19. Measured with immunoSEQ multiplex PCR; TCRdb has only the in-frame clones, and not every one. The sample lists about 76,000 clones, 70% to 90% occurring once. Sequencing input: peripheral blood. All receptors derive from a man aged 45 to 65 with COVID-19, enrolled during active disease. Each CDR3 is given with its conserved first and last residue. A D gene is named only where the DNA matches it firmly. A clone size is listed for some rows: how often the clone was seen (once, few, many), or a class if it is expanded.

d_call j_call clone_size v_call cdr3_nt cdr3_aa
TRBD1 TRBJ1-2 NA TRBV2 TGTGCCAGCAGTGAAGCGGGACAGGGACGCGGCTACACCTTC CASSEAGQGRGYTF
NA TRBJ1-3 NA TRBV7-2 TGTGCCAGCAGCCCGGACATTTACTCTGGAAACACCATATATTTT CASSPDIYSGNTIYF
TRBD2 TRBJ2-1 NA TRBV6-1 TGTGCCAGCAGTGCGGGGCGGCTAGCGGGGGTCCCTATCTACAATGAGCAGTTCTTC CASSAGRLAGVPIYNEQFF
NA TRBJ2-2 NA TRBV19 TGTGCCAGTAGTATAGAGGGGGCCGCGAACACCGGGGAGCTGTTTTTT CASSIEGAANTGELFF
NA TRBJ2-7 NA TRBV11-2 TGTGCCAGCAGCTTAGATCGAGTGCGGAGAGCAGAGCAGTACTTC CASSLDRVRRAEQYF
TRBD2 TRBJ2-7 NA TRBV9 TGTGCCAGCAGCAATCAACCGGGACTAGGGGAAGAGCAGTACTTC CASSNQPGLGEEQYF
TRBD1 TRBJ2-6 NA TRBV28 TGTGCCAGCAGTTCGACAACAGGGGGCGCTGGGGCCAACGTCCTGACTTTC CASSSTTGGAGANVLTF
TRBD1 TRBJ1-2 NA TRBV10-2 TGCGCCACACAGGGGGGGAATGGCTACACCTTC CATQGGNGYTF
NA TRBJ1-3 few TRBV7-9 TGTGCCACCCGGGGGTCCTCTGGAAACACCATATATTTT CATRGSSGNTIYF
NA TRBJ2-7 few TRBV11-2 TGTGCCAGCGCCAAGTCAGGGGCCGGGTACGAGCAGTACTTC CASAKSGAGYEQYF
NA TRBJ2-7 NA TRBV30 TGTGCCTGGAGCGGAGGCACACCCCCTGGCGAGCAGTACTTC CAWSGGTPPGEQYF
TRBD1 TRBJ1-5 once TRBV6-6 TGTGCCAGCAGTCGGGGGACAGGGAATCAGCCCCAGCATTTT CASSRGTGNQPQHF
NA TRBJ1-1 NA TRBV6-2/TRBV6-3 TGTGCCAGCAGTTACATGGCAGGGGAGGGTACTGAAGCTTTCTTT CASSYMAGEGTEAFF
TRBD2 TRBJ2-7 NA TRBV7-3 TGTGCCAGCAGCCCGAAGACTAGCGGGAGTGGCGAGCAGTACTTC CASSPKTSGSGEQYF
NA TRBJ1-2 NA TRBV24-1 TGTGCCACCAGTGAGGCGGGATATGGCTACACCTTC CATSEAGYGYTF
TRBD2 TRBJ2-1 NA TRBV6-5 TGTGCCAGCAGTTACTCTACTAGCGGGAGGGACAATGAGCAGTTCTTC CASSYSTSGRDNEQFF
NA TRBJ1-5 once TRBV3-1/TRBV3-2 TGTGCCAGCAGCCAAGATTCCTCCGGTGGGACTCCCCAGCATTTT CASSQDSSGGTPQHF
NA TRBJ1-1 once TRBV5-4 TGTGCCAGCAGCTCCGCATCCACGGCCAGGGCAGCTTTCTTT CASSSASTARAAFF
TRBD2 TRBJ2-1 NA TRBV2 TGTGCCAGCAGGGGGGGGACTAGTAACAATGAGCAGTTCTTC CASRGGTSNNEQFF
NA TRBJ2-7 few TRBV5-5 TGTGCCAGCAGCTCGGGGGTTGGTTGGGAGCAGTACTTC CASSSGVGWEQYF
NA TRBJ2-7 NA TRBV4-1 TGCGCCAGCAGCCCGGCCCTCGTAGCTAGCGTGACCTACGAGCAGTACTTC CASSPALVASVTYEQYF
TRBD2 TRBJ2-2 once TRBV6-5 TGTGCCACAGTGAGGACTAGCGGAGTCACCGGGGAGCTGTTTTTT CATVRTSGVTGELFF
NA TRBJ2-5 NA TRBV10-3 TGTGCCATCAGTGAGCCTAGGGAAGGGGGATTACAAGAGACCCAGTACTTC CAISEPREGGLQETQYF
TRBD1 TRBJ1-6 many TRBV10-3 TGTGCCATCAGGGACAGGGTGCGAGATAATTCACCCCTCCACTTT CAIRDRVRDNSPLHF
TRBD2 TRBJ2-1 NA TRBV3-1/TRBV3-2 TGTGCCAGCAGCCAAAGGGGACTAGCAAGACATGAGCAGTTCTTC CASSQRGLARHEQFF
TRBD1 TRBJ1-1 NA TRBV27 TGTGCCACCCAGACAGGGGCGAACACTGAAGCTTTCTTT CATQTGANTEAFF
NA TRBJ2-7 NA TRBV9 TGTGCCAGCAGCGTCCAGGGTTCCCCCTCCTACGAGCAGTACTTC CASSVQGSPSYEQYF